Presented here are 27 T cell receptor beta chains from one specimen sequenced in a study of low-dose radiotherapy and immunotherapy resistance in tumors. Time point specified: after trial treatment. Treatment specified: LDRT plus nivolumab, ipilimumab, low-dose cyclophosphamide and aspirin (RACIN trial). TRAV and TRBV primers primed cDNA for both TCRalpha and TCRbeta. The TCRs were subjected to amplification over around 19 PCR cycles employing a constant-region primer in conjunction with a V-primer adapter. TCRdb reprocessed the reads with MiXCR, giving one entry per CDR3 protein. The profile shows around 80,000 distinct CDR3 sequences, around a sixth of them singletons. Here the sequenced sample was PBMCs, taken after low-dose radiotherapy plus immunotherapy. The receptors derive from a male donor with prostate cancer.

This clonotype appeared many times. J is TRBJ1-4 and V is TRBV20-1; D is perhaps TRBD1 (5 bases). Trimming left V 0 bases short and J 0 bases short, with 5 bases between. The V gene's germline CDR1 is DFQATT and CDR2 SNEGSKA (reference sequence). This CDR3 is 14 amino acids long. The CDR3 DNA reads TGCAGTGCTAGAGACAGGGCAACTAATGAAAAACTGTTTTTT. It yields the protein CSARDRATNEKLFF.

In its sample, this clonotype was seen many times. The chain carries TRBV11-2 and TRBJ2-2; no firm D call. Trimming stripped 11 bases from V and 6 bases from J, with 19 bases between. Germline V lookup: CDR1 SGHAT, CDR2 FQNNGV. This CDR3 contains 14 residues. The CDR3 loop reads CASKTGINSGELFF. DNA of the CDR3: TGTGCCTCGAAGACCGGCATAAACTCCGGGGAGCTGTTTTTT.

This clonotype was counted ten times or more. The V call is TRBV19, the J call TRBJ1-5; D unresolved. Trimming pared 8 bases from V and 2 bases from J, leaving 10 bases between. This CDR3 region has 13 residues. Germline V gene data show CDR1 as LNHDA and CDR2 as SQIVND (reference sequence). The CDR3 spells CASARMGNQPQHF. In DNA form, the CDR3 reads TGTGCCAGTGCCCGTATGGGCAATCAGCCCCAGCATTTT.

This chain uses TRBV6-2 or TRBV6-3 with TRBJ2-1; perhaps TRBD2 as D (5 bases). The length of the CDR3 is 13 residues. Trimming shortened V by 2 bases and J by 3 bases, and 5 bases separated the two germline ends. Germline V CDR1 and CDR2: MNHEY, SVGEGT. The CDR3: CASSYRDYNEQFF. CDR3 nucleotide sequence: TGTGCCAGCAGTTACCGGGACTACAATGAGCAGTTCTTC.

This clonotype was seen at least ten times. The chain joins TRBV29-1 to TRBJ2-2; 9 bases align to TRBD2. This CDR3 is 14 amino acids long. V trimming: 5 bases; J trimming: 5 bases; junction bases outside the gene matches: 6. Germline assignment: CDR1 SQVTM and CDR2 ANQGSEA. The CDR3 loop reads CSVHSGRGTGELFF. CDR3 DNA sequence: TGCAGCGTTCATAGCGGGAGAGGTACCGGGGAGCTGTTTTTT.

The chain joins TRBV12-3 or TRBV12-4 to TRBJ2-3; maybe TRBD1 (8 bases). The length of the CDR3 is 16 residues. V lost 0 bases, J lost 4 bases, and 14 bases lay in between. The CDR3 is CASSLAGQGGADTQYF. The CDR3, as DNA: TGTGCCAGCAGTTTAGCCGGACAGGGAGGGGCAGATACGCAGTATTTT.

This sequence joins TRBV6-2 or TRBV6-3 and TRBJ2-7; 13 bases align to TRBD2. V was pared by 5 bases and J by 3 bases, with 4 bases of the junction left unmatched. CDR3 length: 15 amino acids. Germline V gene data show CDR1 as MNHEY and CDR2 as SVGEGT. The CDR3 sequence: CASSGTSGILYEQYF. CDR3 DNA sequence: TGTGCCAGCAGTGGGACTAGCGGGATTCTCTACGAGCAGTACTTC.

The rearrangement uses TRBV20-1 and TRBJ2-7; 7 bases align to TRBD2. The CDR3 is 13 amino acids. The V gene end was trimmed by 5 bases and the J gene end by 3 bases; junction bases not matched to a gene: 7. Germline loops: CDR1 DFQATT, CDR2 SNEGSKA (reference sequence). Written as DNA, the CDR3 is TGCAGTGCTCGCCCTAGCGGTAACTACGAGCAGTACTTC. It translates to CSARPSGNYEQYF.

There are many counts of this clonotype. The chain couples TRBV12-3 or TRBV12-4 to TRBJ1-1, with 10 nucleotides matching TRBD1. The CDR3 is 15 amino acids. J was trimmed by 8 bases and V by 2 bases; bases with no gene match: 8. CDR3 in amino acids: CASSLSSGTGAEAFF. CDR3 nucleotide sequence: TGTGCCAGCAGTTTAAGTTCAGGGACAGGGGCCGAAGCTTTCTTT.

The CDR3 DNA reads as TGTGCCAGCAGTTTACGAAGGGAAAAACTGTTTTTT. Translated: CASSLRREKLFF. The chain is built from TRBV12-3 or TRBV12-4 and TRBJ1-4; D gene unclear. The CDR3 runs 12 residues. V lost 2 bases to trimming and J lost 8 bases, with 6 bases between them.

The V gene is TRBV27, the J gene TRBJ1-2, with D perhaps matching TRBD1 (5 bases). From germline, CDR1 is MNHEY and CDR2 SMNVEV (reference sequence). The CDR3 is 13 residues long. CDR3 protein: CGFLWERGYGYTF. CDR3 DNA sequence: TGTGGTTTCTTGTGGGAAAGGGGCTATGGCTACACCTTC.

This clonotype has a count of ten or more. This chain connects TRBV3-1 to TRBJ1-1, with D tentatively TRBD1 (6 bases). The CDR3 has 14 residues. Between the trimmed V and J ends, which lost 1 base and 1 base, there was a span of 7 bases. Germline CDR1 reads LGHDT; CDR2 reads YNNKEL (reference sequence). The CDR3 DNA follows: TGTGCCAGCAGCCAAGGGGGGGCGAACACTGAAGCTTTCTTT. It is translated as CASSQGGANTEAFF.

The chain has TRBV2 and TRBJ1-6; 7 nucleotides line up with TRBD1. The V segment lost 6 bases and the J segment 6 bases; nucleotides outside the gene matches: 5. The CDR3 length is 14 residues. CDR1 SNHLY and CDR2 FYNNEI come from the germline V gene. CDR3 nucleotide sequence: TGTGCCAGCAGGAGGGGGCAGGGTAATTCACCCCTCCACTTT. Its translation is CASRRGQGNSPLHF.

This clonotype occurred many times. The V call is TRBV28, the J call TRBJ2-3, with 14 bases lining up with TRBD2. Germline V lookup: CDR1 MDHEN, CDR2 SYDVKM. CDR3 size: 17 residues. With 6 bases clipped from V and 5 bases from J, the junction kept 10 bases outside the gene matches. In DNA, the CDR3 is TGTGCCAGCAGAATCCCGGGACTAGCGGGAGCGCAAGATACGCAGTATTTT. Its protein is CASRIPGLAGAQDTQYF.

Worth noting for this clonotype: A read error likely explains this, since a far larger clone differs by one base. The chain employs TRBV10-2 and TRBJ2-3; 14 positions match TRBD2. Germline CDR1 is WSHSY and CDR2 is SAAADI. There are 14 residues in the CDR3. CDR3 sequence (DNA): TGTGACACCGGGACTAGCGGGAGTCAAGATACGCAGTATTTT. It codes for CDTGTSGSQDTQYF.

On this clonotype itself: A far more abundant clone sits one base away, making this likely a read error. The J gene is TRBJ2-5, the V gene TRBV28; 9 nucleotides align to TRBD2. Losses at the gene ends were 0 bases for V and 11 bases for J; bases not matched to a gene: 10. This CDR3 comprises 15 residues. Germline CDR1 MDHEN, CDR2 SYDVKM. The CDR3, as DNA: TGTGCCAGCAGTTTATGGCCTAGCGGGAACAATGAGCAGTACTTC. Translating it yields CASSLWPSGNNEQYF.

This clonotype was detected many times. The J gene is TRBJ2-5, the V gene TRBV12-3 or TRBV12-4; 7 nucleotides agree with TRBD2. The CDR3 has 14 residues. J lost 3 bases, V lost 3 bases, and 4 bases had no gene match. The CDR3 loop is CASSLFLAEETQYF. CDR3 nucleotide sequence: TGTGCCAGCAGTTTGTTTCTAGCGGAAGAGACCCAGTACTTC.

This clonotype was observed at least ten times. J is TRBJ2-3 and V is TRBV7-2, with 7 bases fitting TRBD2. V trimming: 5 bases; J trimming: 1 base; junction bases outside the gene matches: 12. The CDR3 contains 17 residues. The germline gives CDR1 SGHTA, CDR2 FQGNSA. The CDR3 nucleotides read TGTGCCAGCAGCCCCCCTGCTAGCGGCTATGGCACAGATACGCAGTATTTT. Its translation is CASSPPASGYGTDTQYF.

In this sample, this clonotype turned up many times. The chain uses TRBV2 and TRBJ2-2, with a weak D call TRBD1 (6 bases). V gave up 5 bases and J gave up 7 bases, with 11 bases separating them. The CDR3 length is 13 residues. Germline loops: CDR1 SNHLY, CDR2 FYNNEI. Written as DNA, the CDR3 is TGTGCCAGCAGTACCCAGGGGAACGGGGAGCTGTTTTTT. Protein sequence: CASSTQGNGELFF.

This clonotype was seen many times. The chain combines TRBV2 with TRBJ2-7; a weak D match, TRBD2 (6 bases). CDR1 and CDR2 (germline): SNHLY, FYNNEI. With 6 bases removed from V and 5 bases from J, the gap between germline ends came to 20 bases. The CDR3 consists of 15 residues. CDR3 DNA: TGTGCCAGCAGGCAAAAAGCCGGGCGGGGAAACGAGCAGTACTTC. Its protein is CASRQKAGRGNEQYF.

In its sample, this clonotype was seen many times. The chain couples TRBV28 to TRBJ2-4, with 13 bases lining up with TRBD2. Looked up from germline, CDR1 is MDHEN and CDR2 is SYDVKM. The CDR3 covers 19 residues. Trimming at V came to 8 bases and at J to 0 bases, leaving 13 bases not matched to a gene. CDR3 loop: CASLPTGTSGIRAKNIQYF. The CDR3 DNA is TGTGCCAGCCTCCCCACCGGGACTAGCGGGATAAGAGCCAAAAACATTCAGTACTTC. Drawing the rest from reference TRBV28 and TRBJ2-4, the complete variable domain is DVKVTQSSRYLVKRTGEKVFLECVQDMDHENMFWYRQDPGLGLRLIYFSYDVKMKEKGDIPEGYSVSREKKERFSLILESASTNQTSMYLCASLPTGTSGIRAKNIQYFGAGTRLSVL.

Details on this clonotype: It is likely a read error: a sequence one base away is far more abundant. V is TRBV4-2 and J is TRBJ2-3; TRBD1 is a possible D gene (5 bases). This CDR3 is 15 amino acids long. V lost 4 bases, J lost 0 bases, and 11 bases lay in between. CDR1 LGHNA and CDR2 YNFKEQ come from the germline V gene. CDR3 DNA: TGTGCCAGCAGCCTGTCCCAGGGAAGCACAGATACGCAGTATTTT. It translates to CASSLSQGSTDTQYF.

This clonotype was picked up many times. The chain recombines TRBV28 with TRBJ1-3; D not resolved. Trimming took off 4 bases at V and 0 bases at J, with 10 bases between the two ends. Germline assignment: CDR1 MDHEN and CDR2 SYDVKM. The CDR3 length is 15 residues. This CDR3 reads CASSYTPSSGNTIYF. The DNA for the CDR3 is TGTGCCAGCAGTTATACCCCTTCCTCTGGAAACACCATATATTTT.

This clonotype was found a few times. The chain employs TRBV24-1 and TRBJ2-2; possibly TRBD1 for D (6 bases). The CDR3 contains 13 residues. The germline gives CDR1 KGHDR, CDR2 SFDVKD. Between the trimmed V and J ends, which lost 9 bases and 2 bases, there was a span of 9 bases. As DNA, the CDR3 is TGTGCCACCCAGGGGTCTAACACCGGGGAGCTGTTTTTT. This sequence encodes CATQGSNTGELFF.

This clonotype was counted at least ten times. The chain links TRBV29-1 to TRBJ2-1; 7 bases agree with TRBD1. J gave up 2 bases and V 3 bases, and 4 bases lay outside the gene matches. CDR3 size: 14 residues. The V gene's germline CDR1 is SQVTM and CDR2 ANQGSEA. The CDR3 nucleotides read TGCAGCGTTGAGCCCCAGGGGGCCTACAATGAGCAGTTCTTC. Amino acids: CSVEPQGAYNEQFF.

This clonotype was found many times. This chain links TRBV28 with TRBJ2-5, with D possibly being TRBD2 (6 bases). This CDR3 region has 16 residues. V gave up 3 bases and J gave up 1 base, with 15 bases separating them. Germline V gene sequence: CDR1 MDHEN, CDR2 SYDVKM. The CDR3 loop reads CASSFEVLAGQETQYF. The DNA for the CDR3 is TGTGCCAGCAGTTTTGAGGTACTAGCAGGCCAAGAGACCCAGTACTTC. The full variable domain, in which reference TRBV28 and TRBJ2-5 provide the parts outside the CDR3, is DVKVTQSSRYLVKRTGEKVFLECVQDMDHENMFWYRQDPGLGLRLIYFSYDVKMKEKGDIPEGYSVSREKKERFSLILESASTNQTSMYLCASSFEVLAGQETQYFGPGTRLLVL.

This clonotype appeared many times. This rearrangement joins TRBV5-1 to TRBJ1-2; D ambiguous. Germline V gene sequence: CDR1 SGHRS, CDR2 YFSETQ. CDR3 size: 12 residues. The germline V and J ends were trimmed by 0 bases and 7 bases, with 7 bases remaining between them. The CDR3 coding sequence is TGCGCCAGCAGCTTGGAGCCTGGTGGCTACACCTTC. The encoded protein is CASSLEPGGYTF.